This T cell receptor beta chain appears in the sequencing data of a study of untreated major depressive disorder. Study-wide findings and caveats: CD4+ T cells from depressed patients used TRBV05-01 (Vbeta 5.1) more often than controls. The small study sample limits how generally findings apply.

This CDR3 spans 15 amino acids. Looked up from germline, CDR1 is MDHEN and CDR2 is SYDVKM. V lost 6 bases to trimming and J lost 8 bases; unmatched junction nucleotides: 12. Data came from immunoSEQ multiplex PCR; TCRdb stores just in-frame clones and leaves some out. The sample contains roughly 25,000 clones, approximately 91% of which appear only once. All participants were of European descent. About 28 ml of peripheral blood was collected per donor. CD4+ T cell purity was typically about 96%. As for this clone: The antigen remains unidentified.

This receptor was obtained from a woman in her 30s with major depressive disorder. Sequenced input: CD4+ T cells from PBMCs. The rearrangement links TRBV28 to TRBJ2-2; 7 nucleotides line up with TRBD2. The CDR3 coding sequence is TGTGCCAGCAGCTCCCAGGGAGGGGTTAAGGGGGAGCTGTTTTTT. Protein: CASSSQGGVKGELFF. Filled out from reference TRBV28 and TRBJ2-2, the complete variable domain reads DVKVTQSSRYLVKRTGEKVFLECVQDMDHENMFWYRQDPGLGLRLIYFSYDVKMKEKGDIPEGYSVSREKKERFSLILESASTNQTSMYLCASSSQGGVKGELFFGEGSRLTVL.